This T cell receptor beta chain was observed in a study of identical twins. TCRdb redid the calling of the 5' RACE reads with MiXCR, one entry per CDR3 protein. The sample lists some 200,000 distinct CDR3 sequences; roughly 7.5% were seen once. Study-level points and caveats: In cord blood, abundant beta clonotypes had fewer insertions; memory showed no trend.

CDR1 MNHNS and CDR2 SASEGT come from the germline V gene. Trimming shortened V by 0 bases and J by 6 bases, and 12 bases separated the two germline ends. The CDR3 totals 16 residues. This clonotype was seen ten or more times. Its antigen remains unidentified. The data were also submitted as part of a second study, on yellow fever vaccine responses in identical twins.

The sequence was obtained from a woman aged 18-29 years in good health. The V call is TRBV6-1, the J call TRBJ1-6; a weak D match, TRBD1 (5 bases). The sample comprised memory (CD45RO+) T cells sorted from blood. This CDR3 reads CASSEAGTGLNSPLHF. DNA of the CDR3: TGTGCCAGCAGTGAAGCAGGAACAGGTCTTAATTCACCCCTCCACTTT.